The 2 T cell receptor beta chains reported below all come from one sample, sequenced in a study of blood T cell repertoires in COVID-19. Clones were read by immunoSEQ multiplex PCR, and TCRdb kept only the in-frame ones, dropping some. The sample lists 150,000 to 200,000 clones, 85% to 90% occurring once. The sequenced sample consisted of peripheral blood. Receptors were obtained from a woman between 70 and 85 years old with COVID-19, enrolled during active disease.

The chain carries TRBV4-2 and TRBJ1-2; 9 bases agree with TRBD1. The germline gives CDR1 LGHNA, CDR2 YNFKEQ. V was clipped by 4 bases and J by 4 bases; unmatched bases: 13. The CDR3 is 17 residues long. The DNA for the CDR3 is TGTGCCAGCAGCCTCGACTTCACCGGGACAGGGAGCTATGGCTACACCTTC. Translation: CASSLDFTGTGSYGYTF.

CDR3 DNA: TGTGCCAGCAATACTGCACAGGTACACCCGGAAGCTTTCTTT. Translation: CASNTAQVHPEAFF. The chain combines TRBV27 with TRBJ1-1; D possibly corresponds to TRBD1 (5 bases). Trimming removed 7 bases at V and 8 bases at J, with 20 bases between. Germline loops: CDR1 MNHEY, CDR2 SMNVEV (reference sequence). The CDR3 totals 14 residues.